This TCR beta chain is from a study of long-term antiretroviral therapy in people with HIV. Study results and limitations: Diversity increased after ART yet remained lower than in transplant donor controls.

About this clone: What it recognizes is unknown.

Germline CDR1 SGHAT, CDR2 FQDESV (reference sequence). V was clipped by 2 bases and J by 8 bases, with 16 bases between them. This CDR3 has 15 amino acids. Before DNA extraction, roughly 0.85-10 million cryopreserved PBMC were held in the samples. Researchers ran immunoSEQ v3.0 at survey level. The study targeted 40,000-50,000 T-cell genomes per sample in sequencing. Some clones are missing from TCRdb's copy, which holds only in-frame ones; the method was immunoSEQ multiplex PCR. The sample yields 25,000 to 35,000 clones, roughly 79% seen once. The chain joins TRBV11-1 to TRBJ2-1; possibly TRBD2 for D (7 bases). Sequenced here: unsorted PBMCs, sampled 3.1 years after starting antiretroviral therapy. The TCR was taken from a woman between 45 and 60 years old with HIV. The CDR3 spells CASSLSGGSGYEQFF. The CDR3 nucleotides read TGTGCCAGCAGCTTATCGGGGGGCTCCGGGTATGAGCAGTTCTTC.